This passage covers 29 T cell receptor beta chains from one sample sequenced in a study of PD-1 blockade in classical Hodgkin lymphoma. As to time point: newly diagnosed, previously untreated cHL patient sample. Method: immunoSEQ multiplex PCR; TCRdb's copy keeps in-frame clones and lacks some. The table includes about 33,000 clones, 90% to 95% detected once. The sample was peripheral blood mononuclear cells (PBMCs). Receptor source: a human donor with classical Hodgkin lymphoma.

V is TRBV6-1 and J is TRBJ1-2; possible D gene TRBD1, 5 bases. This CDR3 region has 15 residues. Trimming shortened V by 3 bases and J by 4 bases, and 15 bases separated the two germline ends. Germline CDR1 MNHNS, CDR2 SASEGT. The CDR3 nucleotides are TGTGCCAGCAGTGACCAGGGCGTTGCGGCCTATGGCTACACCTTC. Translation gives CASSDQGVAAYGYTF.

CDR3 amino acids: CASTGGGTSNQPQHF. The CDR3 DNA is TGTGCCAGTACCGGGGGGGGGACTAGCAATCAGCCCCAGCATTTT. J is TRBJ1-5 and V is TRBV19; possibly TRBD1 for D (5 bases). Germline V gene lookup returns CDR1 LNHDA and CDR2 SQIVND (reference sequence). The CDR3 covers 15 residues. V shed 7 bases and J shed 0 bases, with 13 bases lying between them.

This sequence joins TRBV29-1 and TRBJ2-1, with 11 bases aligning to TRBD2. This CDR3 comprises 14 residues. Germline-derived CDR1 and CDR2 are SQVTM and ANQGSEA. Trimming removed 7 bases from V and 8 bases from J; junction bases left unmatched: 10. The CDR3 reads CSGQLAGEVDEQFF. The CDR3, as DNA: TGCAGCGGCCAACTAGCGGGAGAGGTCGATGAGCAGTTCTTC.

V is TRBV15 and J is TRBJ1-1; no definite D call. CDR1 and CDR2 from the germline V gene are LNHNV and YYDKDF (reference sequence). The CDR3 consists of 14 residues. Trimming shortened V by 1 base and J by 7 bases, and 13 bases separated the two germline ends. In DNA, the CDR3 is TGTGCCACCAGCAGAGGTTCGAAGCTTGGTGAAGCTTTCTTT. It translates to CATSRGSKLGEAFF.

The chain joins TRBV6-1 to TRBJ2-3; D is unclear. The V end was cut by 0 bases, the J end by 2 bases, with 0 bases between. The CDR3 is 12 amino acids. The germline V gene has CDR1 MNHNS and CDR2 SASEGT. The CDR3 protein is CASSEATDTQYF. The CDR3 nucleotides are TGTGCCAGCAGTGAAGCCACAGATACGCAGTATTTT.

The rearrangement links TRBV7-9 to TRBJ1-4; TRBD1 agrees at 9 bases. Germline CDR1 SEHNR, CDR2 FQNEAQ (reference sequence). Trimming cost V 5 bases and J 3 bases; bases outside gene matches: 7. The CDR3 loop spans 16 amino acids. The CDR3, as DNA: TGTGCCAGCAGCCGACAGGGGGGTAGGGCTAATGAAAAACTGTTTTTT. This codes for CASSRQGGRANEKLFF.

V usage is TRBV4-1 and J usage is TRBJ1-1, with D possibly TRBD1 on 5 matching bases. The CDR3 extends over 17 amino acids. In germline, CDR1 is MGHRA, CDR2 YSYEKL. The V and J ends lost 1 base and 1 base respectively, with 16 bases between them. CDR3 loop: CASSQVVPQGANTEAFF. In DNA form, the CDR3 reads TGCGCCAGCAGCCAAGTTGTTCCCCAGGGCGCGAACACTGAAGCTTTCTTT.

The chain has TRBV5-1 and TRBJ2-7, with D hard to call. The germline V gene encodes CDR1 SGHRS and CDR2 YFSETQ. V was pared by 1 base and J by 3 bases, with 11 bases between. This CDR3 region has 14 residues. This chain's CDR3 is CASSLSPVDYEQYF. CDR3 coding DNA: TGCGCCAGCAGCTTGTCGCCCGTTGACTACGAGCAGTACTTC. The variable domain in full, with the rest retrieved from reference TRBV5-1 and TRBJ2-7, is KAGVTQTPRYLIKTRGQQVTLSCSPISGHRSVSWYQQTPGQGLQFLFEYFSETQRNKGNFPGRFSGRQFSNSRSEMNVSTLELGDSALYLCASSLSPVDYEQYFGPGTRLTVT.

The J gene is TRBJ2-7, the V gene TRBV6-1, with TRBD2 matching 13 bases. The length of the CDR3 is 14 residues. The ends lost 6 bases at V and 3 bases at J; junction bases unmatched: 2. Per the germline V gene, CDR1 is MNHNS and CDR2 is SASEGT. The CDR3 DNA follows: TGTGCCAGCAGGCGGACTAGCGGGAGCTACGAGCAGTACTTC. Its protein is CASRRTSGSYEQYF.

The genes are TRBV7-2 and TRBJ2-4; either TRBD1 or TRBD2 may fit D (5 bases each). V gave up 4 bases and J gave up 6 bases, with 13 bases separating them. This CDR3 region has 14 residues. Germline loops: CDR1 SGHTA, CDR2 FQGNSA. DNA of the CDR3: TGTGCCAGCAGCTCTGCCGGGGCTATAAACATTCAGTACTTC. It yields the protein CASSSAGAINIQYF.

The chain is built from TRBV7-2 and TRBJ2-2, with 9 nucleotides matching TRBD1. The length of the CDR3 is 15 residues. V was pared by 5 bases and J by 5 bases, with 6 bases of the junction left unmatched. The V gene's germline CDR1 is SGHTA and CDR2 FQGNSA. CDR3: CASSLTGGRTGELFF. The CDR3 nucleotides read TGTGCCAGCAGCCTTACAGGGGGCCGGACCGGGGAGCTGTTTTTT.

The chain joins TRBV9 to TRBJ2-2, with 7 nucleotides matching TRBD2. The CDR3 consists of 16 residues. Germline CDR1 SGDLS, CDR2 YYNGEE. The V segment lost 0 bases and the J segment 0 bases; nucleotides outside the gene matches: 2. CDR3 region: CASSVDAGANTGELFF. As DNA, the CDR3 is TGTGCCAGCAGCGTAGATGCGGGGGCGAACACCGGGGAGCTGTTTTTT.

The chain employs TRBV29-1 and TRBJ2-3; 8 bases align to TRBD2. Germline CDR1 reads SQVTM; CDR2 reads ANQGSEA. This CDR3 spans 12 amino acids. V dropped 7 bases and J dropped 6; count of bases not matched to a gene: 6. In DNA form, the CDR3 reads TGCAGCGCCGGGGGGGCAAGGGATACGCAGTATTTT. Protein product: CSAGGARDTQYF.

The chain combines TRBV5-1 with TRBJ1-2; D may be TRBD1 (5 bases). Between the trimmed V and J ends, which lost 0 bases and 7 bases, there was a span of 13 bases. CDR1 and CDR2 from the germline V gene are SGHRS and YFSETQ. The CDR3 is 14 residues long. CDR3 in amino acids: CASSLAQGSLGYTF. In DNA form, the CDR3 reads TGCGCCAGCAGCTTGGCCCAGGGAAGCCTTGGCTACACCTTC.

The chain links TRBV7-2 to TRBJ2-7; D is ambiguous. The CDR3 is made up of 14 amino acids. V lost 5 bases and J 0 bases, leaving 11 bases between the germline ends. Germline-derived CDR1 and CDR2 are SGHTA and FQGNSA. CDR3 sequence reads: CASSRGFGSYEQYF. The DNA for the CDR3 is TGTGCCAGCAGCCGAGGCTTTGGCTCCTACGAGCAGTACTTC.

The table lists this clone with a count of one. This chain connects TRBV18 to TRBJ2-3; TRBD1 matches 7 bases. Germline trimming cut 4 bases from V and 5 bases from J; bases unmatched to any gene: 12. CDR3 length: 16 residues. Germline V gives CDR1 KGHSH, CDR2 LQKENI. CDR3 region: CASSLILTGFLDTQYF. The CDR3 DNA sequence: TGTGCCAGCTCACTGATCTTGACAGGGTTTTTAGATACGCAGTATTTT.

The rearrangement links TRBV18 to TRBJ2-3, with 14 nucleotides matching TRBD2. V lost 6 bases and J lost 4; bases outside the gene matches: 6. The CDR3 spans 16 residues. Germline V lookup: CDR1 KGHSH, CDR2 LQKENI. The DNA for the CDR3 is TGTGCCAGCTCGGGCGGGACTAGCGGGAGTGCAGATACGCAGTATTTT. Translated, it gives CASSGGTSGSADTQYF.

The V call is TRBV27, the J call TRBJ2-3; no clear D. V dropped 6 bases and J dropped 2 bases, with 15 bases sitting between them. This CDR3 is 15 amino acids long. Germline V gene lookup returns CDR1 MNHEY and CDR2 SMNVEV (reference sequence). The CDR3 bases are TGTGCCAGCAGCCAATGGAACTCCCACACAGATACGCAGTATTTT. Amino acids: CASSQWNSHTDTQYF.

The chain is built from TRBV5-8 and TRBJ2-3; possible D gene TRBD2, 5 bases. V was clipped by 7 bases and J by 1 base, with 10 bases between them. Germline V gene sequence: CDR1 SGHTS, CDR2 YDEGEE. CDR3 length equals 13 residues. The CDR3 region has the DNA TGTGCCAGCCCGGGGTGGGGCACAGATACGCAGTATTTT. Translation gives CASPGWGTDTQYF.

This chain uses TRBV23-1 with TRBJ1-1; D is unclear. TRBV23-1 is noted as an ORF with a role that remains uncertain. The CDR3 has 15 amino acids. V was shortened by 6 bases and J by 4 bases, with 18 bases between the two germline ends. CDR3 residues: CASSRLGKEGTEAFF. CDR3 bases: TGCGCCAGCAGCCGATTGGGGAAAGAGGGCACTGAAGCTTTCTTT.

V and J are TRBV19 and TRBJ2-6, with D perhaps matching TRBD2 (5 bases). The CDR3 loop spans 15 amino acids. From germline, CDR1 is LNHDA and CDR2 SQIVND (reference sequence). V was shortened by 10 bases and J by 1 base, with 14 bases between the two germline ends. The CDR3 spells CATRESSSGANVLTF. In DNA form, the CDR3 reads TGTGCCACCCGGGAATCTAGTTCTGGGGCCAACGTCCTGACTTTC.

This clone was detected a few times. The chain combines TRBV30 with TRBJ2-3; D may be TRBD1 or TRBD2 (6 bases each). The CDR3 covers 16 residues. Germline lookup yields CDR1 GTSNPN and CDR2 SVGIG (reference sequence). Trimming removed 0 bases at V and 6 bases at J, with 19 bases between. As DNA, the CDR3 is TGTGCCTGGAGTGTATCTGCGGGGTCGGGGGCGGATACGCAGTATTTT. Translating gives CAWSVSAGSGADTQYF.

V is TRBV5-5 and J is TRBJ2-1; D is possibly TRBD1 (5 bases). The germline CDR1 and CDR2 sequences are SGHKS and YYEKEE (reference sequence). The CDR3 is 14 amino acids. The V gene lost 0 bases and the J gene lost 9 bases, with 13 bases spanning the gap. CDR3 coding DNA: TGTGCCAGCAGCTTGGAGGTGGGGCTAGGTGAGCAGTTCTTC. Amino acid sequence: CASSLEVGLGEQFF.

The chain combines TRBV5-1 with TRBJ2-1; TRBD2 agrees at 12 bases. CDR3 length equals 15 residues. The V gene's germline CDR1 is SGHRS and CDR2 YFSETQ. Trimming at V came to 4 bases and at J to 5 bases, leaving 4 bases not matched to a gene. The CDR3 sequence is CASSLGLAGNNEQFF. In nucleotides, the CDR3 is TGCGCCAGCAGCCTTGGACTAGCGGGAAACAATGAGCAGTTCTTC.

The CDR3 coding sequence is TGCGCCAGCAGCTCAAACCTCCAGGGATACTATGGCTACACCTTC. It is translated as CASSSNLQGYYGYTF. The chain has TRBV5-1 and TRBJ1-2; a possible D gene is TRBD1 (5 bases). Trimming removed 3 bases at V and 3 bases at J, with 15 bases between. Germline V gene lookup returns CDR1 SGHRS and CDR2 YFSETQ. This CDR3 comprises 15 residues.

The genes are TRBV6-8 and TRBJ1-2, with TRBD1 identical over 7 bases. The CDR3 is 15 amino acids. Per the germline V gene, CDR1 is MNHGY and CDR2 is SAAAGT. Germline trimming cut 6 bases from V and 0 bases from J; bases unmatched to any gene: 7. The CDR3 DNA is TGTGCCAGCAGACTACCCACAGGGGCTAACTATGGCTACACCTTC. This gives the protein CASRLPTGANYGYTF.

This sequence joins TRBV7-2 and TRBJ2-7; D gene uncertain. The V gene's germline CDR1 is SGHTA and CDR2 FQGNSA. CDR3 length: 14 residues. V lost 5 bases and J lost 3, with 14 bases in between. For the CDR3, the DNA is TGTGCCAGCAGCCCCTATCTTGGAGTCTACGAGCAGTACTTC. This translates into CASSPYLGVYEQYF.

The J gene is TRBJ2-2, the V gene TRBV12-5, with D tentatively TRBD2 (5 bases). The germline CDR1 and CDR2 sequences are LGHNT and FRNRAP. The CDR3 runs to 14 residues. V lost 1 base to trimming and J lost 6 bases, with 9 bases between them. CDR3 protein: CASGLAPGAGELFF. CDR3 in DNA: TGTGCTAGTGGTTTGGCCCCCGGGGCCGGGGAGCTGTTTTTT.

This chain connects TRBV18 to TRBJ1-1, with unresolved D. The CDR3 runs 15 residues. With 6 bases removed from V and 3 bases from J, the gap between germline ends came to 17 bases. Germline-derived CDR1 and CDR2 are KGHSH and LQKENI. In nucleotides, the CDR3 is TGTGCCAGCTCCCGGGCCTCCCCGGCGGACACTGAAGCTTTCTTT. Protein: CASSRASPADTEAFF. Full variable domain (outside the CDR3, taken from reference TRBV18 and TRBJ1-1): NAGVMQNPRHLVRRRGQEARLRCSPMKGHSHVYWYRQLPEEGLKFMVYLQKENIIDESGMPKERFSAEFPKEGPSILRIQQVVRGDSAAYFCASSRASPADTEAFFGQGTRLTVV.